Below, 13 T cell receptor beta chains from the same sample are listed, as sequenced in a study of patients and donors after allogeneic stem cell transplantation. Using its own MiXCR run on the RT-PCR reads, TCRdb lists one record per CDR3 protein. The repertoire consists of about a million distinct CDR3 sequences, with about 20% occurring once and the leading ten covering about 6%. Sample: blood, either unsorted or a sorted T cell fraction (not recorded which). Receptors originate from a human donor who was either an allogeneic HSCT recipient or a stem cell or donor lymphocyte infusion donor (not recorded which). It is not recorded whose cells these are; they may come from a transplant donor.

The chain has TRBV9 and TRBJ2-1, with D hard to call. The CDR3 is 13 amino acids. The germline V gene encodes CDR1 SGDLS and CDR2 YYNGEE. Trimming removed 4 bases at V and 9 bases at J, with 14 bases between. CDR3 residues: CASSRTIGGEQFF. CDR3 in DNA: TGTGCCAGCAGCCGCACGATTGGTGGTGAGCAGTTCTTC.

This chain connects TRBV21-1 to TRBJ2-7. TRBV21-1 is reported as a pseudogene. The CDR3 has 13 residues. In DNA, the CDR3 is TGTGCCAGCAGCAAAGGGTTGATGTACGAGCAGTACTTC. This translates into CASSKGLMYEQYF.

The table lists this clonotype with a few counts. This chain joins TRBV9 and TRBJ2-4; no reliable D call. Germline V gives CDR1 SGDLS, CDR2 YYNGEE. V was shortened by 0 bases and J by 0 bases, with 22 bases between the two germline ends. The CDR3 has 20 residues. In nucleotides, the CDR3 is TGTGCCAGCAGCGTAGAAGGGCAGCCATGCTCACGAATAGCCAAAAACATTCAGTACTTC. Translating it yields CASSVEGQPCSRIAKNIQYF. The variable domain in full, completed from reference TRBV9 and TRBJ2-4, reads DSGVTQTPKHLITATGQRVTLRCSPRSGDLSVYWYQQSLDQGLQFLIQYYNGEERAKGNILERFSAQQFPDLHSELNLSSLELGDSALYFCASSVEGQPCSRIAKNIQYFGAGTRLSVL.

This clonotype was counted ten times or more. J is TRBJ1-4 and V is TRBV7-2, with TRBD1 identical over 7 bases. Germline CDR1 SGHTA, CDR2 FQGNSA. This CDR3 contains 14 residues. Losses at the gene ends were 5 bases for V and 8 bases for J; bases not matched to a gene: 8. CDR3 nucleotides: TGTGCCAGCAGCAGAGACAGGGTCGGGGAAAAACTGTTTTTT. This translates into CASSRDRVGEKLFF.

The chain carries TRBV12-3 or TRBV12-4 and TRBJ1-5; D possibly corresponds to TRBD1 (6 bases). This CDR3 region has 13 residues. The V end lost 6 bases, the J end lost 6 bases, and 12 bases lay between the germline ends. The CDR3 reads CASRQGLAQPQHF. DNA of the CDR3: TGTGCCAGCAGACAGGGATTGGCTCAGCCCCAGCATTTT.

This clonotype has more than one count but fewer than ten. This chain links TRBV7-2 with TRBJ1-2; 12 nucleotides agree with TRBD1. With V trimmed by 5 bases and J by 6 bases, 4 bases remained unmatched. Germline CDR1 and CDR2: SGHTA and FQGNSA. This CDR3 spans 14 amino acids. The CDR3 loop reads CASSRDRGQDGYTF. The CDR3 bases are TGTGCCAGCAGCCGGGACAGGGGGCAGGATGGCTACACCTTC. The complete variable domain, with remaining parts taken from reference TRBV7-2 and TRBJ1-2, reads GAGVSQSPSNKVTEKGKDVELRCDPISGHTALYWYRQSLGQGLEFLIYFQGNSAPDKSGLPSDRFSAERTGGSVSTLTIQRTQQEDSAVYLCASSRDRGQDGYTFGSGTRLTVV.

V and J are TRBV5-1 and TRBJ2-6, with 9 bases matching TRBD2. Losses at the gene ends were 3 bases for V and 0 bases for J; bases not matched to a gene: 10. The CDR3 runs 19 residues. Germline V gives CDR1 SGHRS, CDR2 YFSETQ. CDR3 residues: CASSSGLLAGFSGANVLTF. The CDR3 nucleotides read TGCGCCAGCAGCTCGGGTTTACTAGCGGGTTTCTCTGGGGCCAACGTCCTGACTTTC. The full variable domain, in which reference TRBV5-1 and TRBJ2-6 provide the parts outside the CDR3, is KAGVTQTPRYLIKTRGQQVTLSCSPISGHRSVSWYQQTPGQGLQFLFEYFSETQRNKGNFPGRFSGRQFSNSRSEMNVSTLELGDSALYLCASSSGLLAGFSGANVLTFGAGSRLTVL.

This clonotype was detected a few times. The rearrangement links TRBV5-1 to TRBJ2-3; 7 positions match TRBD1. The V gene end was trimmed by 6 bases and the J gene end by 3 bases; junction bases not matched to a gene: 13. CDR3 size: 16 residues. Germline V gene data show CDR1 as SGHRS and CDR2 as YFSETQ. CDR3 sequence: CASKFEGARRTDTQYF. CDR3 DNA: TGCGCCAGCAAGTTCGAGGGGGCGCGAAGGACAGATACGCAGTATTTT.

The genes are TRBV5-1 and TRBJ1-4; a possible D gene is TRBD1 (6 bases). CDR1 SGHRS and CDR2 YFSETQ come from the germline V gene. Deletions cut 4 bases from V and 2 bases from J, with 12 bases between. The CDR3 runs to 15 residues. In DNA, the CDR3 is TGCGCCAGCAGCGCCGGGACAACGACTAATGAAAAACTGTTTTTT. It is translated as CASSAGTTTNEKLFF. The variable domain in full, completed from reference TRBV5-1 and TRBJ1-4, reads KAGVTQTPRYLIKTRGQQVTLSCSPISGHRSVSWYQQTPGQGLQFLFEYFSETQRNKGNFPGRFSGRQFSNSRSEMNVSTLELGDSALYLCASSAGTTTNEKLFFGSGTQLSVL.

This clonotype was counted at least ten times. The chain carries TRBV10-3 and TRBJ2-7, with 9 bases matching TRBD1. Germline CDR1 ENHRY, CDR2 SYGVKD. This CDR3 is built from 14 residues. Unmatched junction bases numbered 8, after V lost 5 bases and J lost 6 bases. CDR3: CAISPGQGMSEQYF. As DNA, the CDR3 is TGTGCCATCAGTCCGGGACAGGGCATGTCCGAGCAGTACTTC.

J is TRBJ2-5 and V is TRBV6-6; no definite D call. The CDR3 consists of 13 residues. CDR1 is MNHNY, CDR2 SVGAGI, per germline (reference sequence). The V and J ends lost 6 bases and 7 bases respectively, with 15 bases between them. CDR3 DNA: TGTGCCAGCAGCCCGAAAGGGCCGGGGACCCAGTACTTC. Its protein is CASSPKGPGTQYF.

This clonotype turned up a few times. This chain joins TRBV15 and TRBJ2-6; D not certain. The germline V gene has CDR1 LNHNV and CDR2 YYDKDF (reference sequence). V lost 0 bases and J 0 bases, leaving 6 bases between the germline ends. This CDR3 is 16 amino acids long. CDR3 amino acids: CATSRDLDSGANVLTF. The CDR3 bases are TGTGCCACCAGCAGAGATTTGGACTCTGGGGCCAACGTCCTGACTTTC.

This clonotype was detected a few times. The rearrangement links TRBV30 to TRBJ1-1, with a tentative D call TRBD1 (5 bases). The CDR3 has 14 amino acids. Deletions cut 5 bases from V and 5 bases from J, with 18 bases between. Germline loops: CDR1 GTSNPN, CDR2 SVGIG (reference sequence). The CDR3 protein is CAWAIRGLLTEAFF. In DNA, the CDR3 is TGTGCCTGGGCAATCCGGGGCCTCCTGACTGAAGCTTTCTTT.